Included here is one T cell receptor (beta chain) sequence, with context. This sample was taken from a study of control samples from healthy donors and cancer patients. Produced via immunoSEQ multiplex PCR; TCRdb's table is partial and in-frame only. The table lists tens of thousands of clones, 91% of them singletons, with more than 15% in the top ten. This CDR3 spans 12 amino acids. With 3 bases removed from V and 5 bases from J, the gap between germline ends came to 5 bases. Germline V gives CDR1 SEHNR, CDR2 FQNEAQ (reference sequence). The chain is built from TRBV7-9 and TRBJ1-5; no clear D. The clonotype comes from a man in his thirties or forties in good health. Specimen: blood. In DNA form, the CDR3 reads TGTGCCAGCAGCTTTACGGATCAGCCCCAGCATTTT. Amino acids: CASSFTDQPQHF.